These T cell receptor beta chains were read from a single sample in a study of control samples from healthy donors and cancer patients. Using immunoSEQ multiplex PCR, the repertoire was profiled, and TCRdb retains in-frame clones only, with some absent. Here the sample spans approximately 100,000 clones, 82% being singletons. Material for sequencing was blood. These receptors were obtained from a man between 60 and 75 years old in good health. Each CDR3 is given with its conserved first and last residue. The order of the fields is J gene, clone size, V gene, D gene, CDR3 DNA, CDR3 protein. The D gene is left open where the match is weak. Rows give clone size only sometimes, using once, few, many, or a class for an expanded clone.

TRBJ2-5 | NA | TRBV6-5 | NA | TGTGCCAGCAGTTACTCGCCAACGGACAGTCAAGAGACCCAGTACTTC | CASSYSPTDSQETQYF
TRBJ2-4 | NA | TRBV28 | NA | TGTGCCAGCAGTCTTCCTATTTCGGGCAAAAACATTCAGTACTTC | CASSLPISGKNIQYF
TRBJ2-4 | NA | TRBV2 | TRBD1 | TGTGCCAGCACCGGACAAGACAGGGCGAGTTTC | CASTGQDRASF
TRBJ2-3 | NA | TRBV3-1/TRBV3-2 | NA | TGTGCCAGCAGCTCTGCGGCCATGATGTCCTCAAGCCTGCAAGATACGCAGTATTTT | CASSSAAMMSSSLQDTQYF
TRBJ2-3 | NA | TRBV5-5 | TRBD2 | TGTGCCAGCAGCTTGGGGCCTAGCGGGGGCACAGATACGCAGTATTTT | CASSLGPSGGTDTQYF
TRBJ1-5 | NA | TRBV5-4 | TRBD1 | TGTGCCAGCAGCTTGGGTTCAGGGGGCAATGATCAGCCCCAGCATTTT | CASSLGSGGNDQPQHF
TRBJ2-2 | once | TRBV5-1 | NA | TGCGCCAGCAGCTTGAGCCCGAACACCGGGGAGCTGTTTTTT | CASSLSPNTGELFF
TRBJ2-5 | few | TRBV5-5 | NA | TGTGCCAGCAGCCCCTGGGCGGACCAAGAGACCCAGTACTTC | CASSPWADQETQYF
TRBJ2-5 | NA | TRBV24-1 | TRBD1 | TGTGCCACCAGTGATCCTGGGACAGGTCAAGAGACCCAGTACTTC | CATSDPGTGQETQYF
TRBJ1-5 | few | TRBV6-6 | TRBD1 | TGTGCCAGCAGTTACTCGACAGGGGTCGATCAGCCCCAGCATTTT | CASSYSTGVDQPQHF
TRBJ2-5 | NA | TRBV14 | TRBD2 | TGTGCCAGCAGCCACAACCTAGCGGGGGTGAAGGGGACCCAGTACTTC | CASSHNLAGVKGTQYF
TRBJ2-5 | NA | TRBV28 | NA | TGTGCCAGCAGTTTATTATCACCCGGAACCGGAGGAGAGACCCAGTACTTC | CASSLLSPGTGGETQYF
TRBJ1-2 | NA | TRBV3-1/TRBV3-2 | NA | TGTGCCAGCAGCGTCTCCACCGCTGGCTACACCTTC | CASSVSTAGYTF
TRBJ2-1 | NA | TRBV5-1 | NA | TGCGCCAGCAGCCTTCCGCCTAGAGTCAATGAGCAGTTCTTC | CASSLPPRVNEQFF
TRBJ2-5 | NA | TRBV25-1 | TRBD1 | TGTGCCAGCGGAACCCTACAGGGGGCGGGTGAGACCCAGTACTTC | CASGTLQGAGETQYF
TRBJ2-3 | NA | TRBV6-1 | TRBD1 | TGTGCCAGCAGTGAAGCGGCAGGGGGCGGCACAGATACGCAGTATTTT | CASSEAAGGGTDTQYF
TRBJ1-6 | NA | TRBV2 | TRBD1 | TGTGCCGGCTCAGGACAGGGCAATTCACCCCTCCACTTT | CAGSGQGNSPLHF
TRBJ1-1 | once | TRBV7-2 | NA | TGTGCCAGCAGCCCACGGCCGCCTGAAGCTTTCTTT | CASSPRPPEAFF
TRBJ2-3 | few | TRBV12-3/TRBV12-4 | NA | TGTGCCAGCAGCCCTATGGTAGATACGCAGTATTTT | CASSPMVDTQYF
TRBJ1-6 | once | TRBV18 | TRBD1 | TGTGCCAGCTCAGTCGGACAGGGCGCTTCACCCCTCCACTTT | CASSVGQGASPLHF
TRBJ2-7 | NA | TRBV30 | TRBD2 | TGTGCCTGGAGTGTACGAGGACTAGCGGGAGGTCAATCCTACGAGCAGTACTTC | CAWSVRGLAGGQSYEQYF
TRBJ1-2 | once | TRBV5-1 | TRBD1 | TGCGCCAGCAGCTCGTGGACAGGGACAGGGGGCTACACCTTC | CASSSWTGTGGYTF
TRBJ2-5 | NA | TRBV4-1 | TRBD1 | TGCGCCAGCAGCCTCGGACAGGGGTCAGAGACCCAGTACTTC | CASSLGQGSETQYF
TRBJ2-2 | NA | TRBV9 | NA | TGTGCCAGCAGCGTCGGGAGATCGAGCACCGGGGAGCTGTTTTTT | CASSVGRSSTGELFF
TRBJ2-3 | NA | TRBV19 | TRBD1 | TGTGCCAGTAGTGTCACCGGGACAGGGGGAACAGATACGCAGTATTTT | CASSVTGTGGTDTQYF
TRBJ2-7 | NA | TRBV5-1 | TRBD2 | TGCGCCAGCAGCTTGGTTGCGGGGGGCGCCCAACTAGCGGGAGGGCATTCCGAGCAGTACTTC | CASSLVAGGAQLAGGHSEQYF
TRBJ1-1 | once | TRBV12-5 | NA | TGTGCTAGTGGTTTGGTACCAAAAGACTCAAGCGCTTGGAACACTGAAGCTTTCTTT | CASGLVPKDSSAWNTEAFF
TRBJ2-1 | NA | TRBV19 | NA | TGTGCCAGTAGTATAGGGGGGCTAGTAACCTACAATGAGCAGTTCTTC | CASSIGGLVTYNEQFF
TRBJ1-2 | NA | TRBV6-6 | NA | TGTGCCAGCAGCCCCGGTGCCGAAGGCTACACCTTC | CASSPGAEGYTF
TRBJ2-7 | NA | TRBV7-9 | TRBD2 | TGTGCCAGCAGCAGACTAGCGGGAAGGGTTGAGCAGTACTTC | CASSRLAGRVEQYF
TRBJ1-5 | NA | TRBV28 | NA | TGTGCCAGCAGCTCCGGAGGTCTCAATCAGCCCCAGCATTTT | CASSSGGLNQPQHF
TRBJ2-7 | NA | TRBV2 | NA | TGTGCCAGTCGAACGGGGCGGGTCCCCCTTTCCTACGAGCAGTACTTC | CASRTGRVPLSYEQYF
TRBJ2-1 | NA | TRBV11-3 | NA | TGTGCCAGCAGCTTAGATCAGTGGGGGGCTCCCTACAATGAGCAGTTCTTC | CASSLDQWGAPYNEQFF
TRBJ1-5 | NA | TRBV19 | NA | TGTGCCAGTAGTATAGGGGACACCGGGGCCTATAGCAATCAGCCCCAGCATTTT | CASSIGDTGAYSNQPQHF
TRBJ2-6 | once | TRBV19 | TRBD1 | TGTGCCAGTAGTGGACAGGGGACCGGGGCCAACGTCCTGACTTTC | CASSGQGTGANVLTF
TRBJ2-1 | once | TRBV6-5 | TRBD2 | TGTGCCAGCAGTAGAGCGGGGGAGGACTACAATGAGCAGTTCTTC | CASSRAGEDYNEQFF
TRBJ1-2 | NA | TRBV9 | NA | TGTGCCAGCAGCGTAGGCCCGTTGTATGGCTACACCTTC | CASSVGPLYGYTF
TRBJ2-5 | NA | TRBV21-1 | NA | TGTGCCAGCAGGCCCAACAGGAGCTGGACCCAGTACTTC | CASRPNRSWTQYF
TRBJ1-3 | few | TRBV5-1 | TRBD1 | TGCGCCAGCAGCTCTAATCCGGGACAGAACTCTGGAAACACCATATATTTT | CASSSNPGQNSGNTIYF
TRBJ2-3 | NA | TRBV3-1/TRBV3-2 | NA | TGTGCCAGCAGCCGTACGAGGGGGGCAGGATCGGCAGATACGCAGTATTTT | CASSRTRGAGSADTQYF
TRBJ2-2 | NA | TRBV9 | NA | TGTGCCAGCAGCGTGGGGGCGCATCCCCCCGGGGAGCTGTTTTTT | CASSVGAHPPGELFF
TRBJ2-5 | NA | TRBV12-3/TRBV12-4 | NA | TGTGCCAGCAGTAGAGATCCGCAGACCCAGTACTTC | CASSRDPQTQYF
TRBJ1-2 | NA | TRBV19 | NA | TGTGCCAGTAGTGGAGTCCTCACCAAGACTAACTATGGCTACACCTTC | CASSGVLTKTNYGYTF
TRBJ2-5 | NA | TRBV2 | NA | TGTGCCAGCAGTGTGGAGACCCAGTACTTC | CASSVETQYF
TRBJ2-5 | NA | TRBV5-6 | TRBD2 | TGTGCCAGCAGCTTGGCCGGGAGGGGCCCTCTCCAAGAGACCCAGTACTTC | CASSLAGRGPLQETQYF
TRBJ1-1 | NA | TRBV13 | NA | TGTGCCAGCAGCTCCTCAAAGCCGACGGGGAACACTGAAGCTTTCTTT | CASSSSKPTGNTEAFF
TRBJ2-1 | NA | TRBV27 | TRBD2 | TGTGCCAGCAGCATGGGACTAGCGGGAGTCAATGAGCAGTTCTTC | CASSMGLAGVNEQFF
TRBJ2-3 | once | TRBV16 | NA | TGTGCCAGCAGCTCTACTCTCCGGGACCCCCGCAGGGGCACAGATACGCAGTATTTT | CASSSTLRDPRRGTDTQYF
TRBJ1-4 | NA | TRBV7-2 | NA | TGTGCCAGCAGCTCCCAATCGGTGCGGGAAAAACTGTTTTTT | CASSSQSVREKLFF
TRBJ2-7 | NA | TRBV6-1 | TRBD2 | TGTGCCAGCAGTGAAGCACCTGGACTAGCGGGAGGCGGCGAGCAGTACTTC | CASSEAPGLAGGGEQYF
TRBJ2-1 | once | TRBV4-1 | TRBD2 | TGCGCCAGCAGCCAAGTTTCTAGCGGGCCGTTAAATGAGCAGTTCTTC | CASSQVSSGPLNEQFF
TRBJ2-1 | medium-sized | TRBV6-4 | TRBD1 | TGTGCCAGCAGTACGGACAGGGTCAATGAGCAGTTCTTC | CASSTDRVNEQFF
TRBJ2-5 | few | TRBV7-9 | NA | TGTGCCAGCAGCTTAACGACAGACTTCCAAGAGACCCAGTACTTC | CASSLTTDFQETQYF
TRBJ2-7 | NA | TRBV3-1/TRBV3-2 | TRBD1 | TGTGCCAGCAGCCAAGACGGACAGGGTACTGTCGAGCAGTACTTC | CASSQDGQGTVEQYF
TRBJ2-7 | NA | TRBV2 | NA | TGTGCCAGCAGTGCTCTAAGACTCTACGAGCAGTACTTC | CASSALRLYEQYF
TRBJ2-5 | NA | TRBV30 | NA | TGTGCCTGGGCCCGGGGATATGGGACCCAGTACTTC | CAWARGYGTQYF
TRBJ2-7 | NA | TRBV10-3 | NA | TGTGCCATCAGGTCCTCAGGGGAGTACGAGCAGTACTTC | CAIRSSGEYEQYF
TRBJ2-3 | NA | TRBV7-2 | NA | TGTGCCAGCAGCTTAAATCGGCCTAGCACAGATACGCAGTATTTT | CASSLNRPSTDTQYF